These 5 T cell receptor beta chains share one sample of origin, sequenced in a study of shared clonotypes between healthy human individuals. Positive CCR7 selection of CD45RO-negative cells yielded the naive CD8 cells, and terminally differentiated effector memory CD45RA+ cells were excluded. The repertoire was sequenced with immunoSEQ multiplex PCR; TCRdb's copy has only in-frame clones and lacks some. Of about 1,900,000 clones in the sample, less than 95% are singletons; the top ten hold approximately 1.2%. Sequencing was performed on naive CD8+ T cells sorted from blood. These receptors were obtained from a man between 18 and 35 years old in good health.

The rearrangement links TRBV10-3 to TRBJ2-3; the match to TRBD2 covers 8 bases. Germline V lookup: CDR1 ENHRY, CDR2 SYGVKD. The CDR3 has 13 amino acids. With V trimmed by 7 bases and J by 2 bases, 2 bases remained unmatched. CDR3 protein: CAIKRETTDTQYF. In nucleotides, the CDR3 is TGTGCCATCAAGCGGGAGACCACAGATACGCAGTATTTT.

This chain connects TRBV5-6 to TRBJ1-2, with no clear D. V dropped 1 base and J dropped 4 bases, with 17 bases sitting between them. Germline V gene data show CDR1 as SGHDT and CDR2 as YYEEEE. The CDR3 is 16 amino acids. The DNA for the CDR3 is TGTGCCAGCAGCTTGAAGCCAGACGGGGAGTTCTATGGCTACACCTTC. It specifies CASSLKPDGEFYGYTF.

The chain joins TRBV6-4 to TRBJ1-1, with D possibly matching TRBD1 (5 bases). CDR1 is MRHNA, CDR2 SNTAGT, per germline. The CDR3 consists of 13 residues. V lost 6 bases and J lost 1, with 9 bases in between. CDR3 nucleotides: TGTGCCAGCAGAGCGACAGAGAACACTGAAGCTTTCTTT. Amino acids: CASRATENTEAFF.

About this clone: At the DNA level, this CDR3 is encoded by other sequences in the same sample as well. The CDR3 loop reads CAWSVGYGYTF. CDR3 DNA sequence: TGTGCCTGGAGTGTTGGTTATGGCTACACCTTC. The chain has TRBV30 and TRBJ1-2; the D is unclear. The CDR3 is made up of 11 amino acids. Germline CDR1 is GTSNPN and CDR2 is SVGIG (reference sequence). Trimming took off 0 bases at V and 5 bases at J, with 4 bases between the two ends.

This chain joins TRBV7-9 and TRBJ2-3; 7 nucleotides align to TRBD2. The length of the CDR3 is 16 residues. Germline lookup yields CDR1 SEHNR and CDR2 FQNEAQ (reference sequence). V trimming: 2 bases; J trimming: 3 bases; junction bases outside the gene matches: 8. CDR3 in amino acids: CASSLLTAGWTDTQYF. The CDR3 coding sequence is TGTGCCAGCAGCTTACTGACAGCGGGATGGACAGATACGCAGTATTTT.